A single sample gave rise to the 18 T cell receptor beta chains below, sequenced in a study of blood T cell repertoires in COVID-19. Clones were sequenced by immunoSEQ multiplex PCR, and TCRdb holds only the in-frame ones, with some missing. The sample holds roughly 72,000 clones, more than 65% seen once. The sequenced sample consisted of peripheral blood. Source of these receptors: a woman of 80 years or more with active or convalescent COVID-19.

The chain carries TRBV9 and TRBJ1-2, with 10 bases lining up with TRBD1. CDR3 length equals 16 residues. Trimming removed 3 bases from V and 2 bases from J; junction bases left unmatched: 7. Germline V CDR1 and CDR2: SGDLS, YYNGEE. CDR3 amino acids: CASSGDRGRSNYGYTF. The CDR3 DNA reads as TGTGCCAGCAGCGGAGACAGGGGGCGGTCAAACTATGGCTACACCTTC.

The J gene is TRBJ2-5, the V gene TRBV18; perhaps TRBD2 as D (5 bases). CDR1 and CDR2 (germline): KGHSH, LQKENI. The CDR3 totals 15 residues. V lost 1 base to trimming and J lost 6 bases, with 15 bases between them. DNA for the CDR3: TGTGCCAGCTCACCACTGTCAGCTAGAGGGAAGACCCAGTACTTC. This translates into CASSPLSARGKTQYF.

The CDR3 DNA reads TGTGCCTCCCTTCCCTCGGGACTAGCGGGAGGGGACTACAATGAGCAGTTCTTC. Protein: CASLPSGLAGGDYNEQFF. This chain uses TRBV30 with TRBJ2-1; TRBD2 agrees at 16 bases. Germline V lookup: CDR1 GTSNPN, CDR2 SVGIG (reference sequence). J gave up 3 bases and V 7 bases, and 12 bases lay outside the gene matches. The CDR3 totals 18 residues.

The genes are TRBV28 and TRBJ1-1; TRBD1 aligns across 7 bases. The CDR3 consists of 17 residues. With V trimmed by 9 bases and J by 0 bases, 16 bases remained unmatched. Germline-derived CDR1 and CDR2 are MDHEN and SYDVKM. CDR3 protein: CASSVQGRGPMNTEAFF. The CDR3 DNA reads as TGTGCCAGTAGCGTTCAAGGTAGGGGGCCCATGAACACTGAAGCTTTCTTT.

The CDR3 coding sequence is TGTGCCAGCAGTTACTCCCGACAGGGTAAGCATAGCAATCAGCCCCAGCATTTT. Its protein is CASSYSRQGKHSNQPQHF. The V and J genes are TRBV6-2 or TRBV6-3 and TRBJ1-5; 7 positions match TRBD1. The CDR3 consists of 18 residues. Germline CDR1 MNHEY, CDR2 SVGEGT. The ends lost 0 bases at V and 0 bases at J; junction bases unmatched: 8.

This clone was found a few times. This chain connects TRBV7-6 to TRBJ2-2; TRBD2 aligns across 8 bases. The CDR3 runs to 15 residues. Germline CDR1 SGHVS, CDR2 FNYEAQ. The ends lost 3 bases at V and 4 bases at J; junction bases unmatched: 4. The CDR3 DNA reads as TGTGCCAGCAGCTTCTCGGGGGGGTTCACCGGGGAGCTGTTTTTT. Protein product: CASSFSGGFTGELFF.

This clone showed up just once. The J gene is TRBJ1-1, the V gene TRBV28; D is uncertain. The ends were cut back, 5 bases at V and 6 bases at J, with 7 bases in the middle. The V gene's germline CDR1 is MDHEN and CDR2 SYDVKM. The CDR3 consists of 11 residues. The chain's CDR3 is CASSRRAEAFF. DNA of the CDR3: TGTGCCAGCAGTCGACGGGCTGAAGCTTTCTTT.

Only a few counts were recorded for this clone. This rearrangement joins TRBV6-5 to TRBJ2-5; TRBD1 matches at 8 bases. Germline loops: CDR1 MNHEY, CDR2 SVGAGI. The trim removed 6 bases at V and 5 bases at J, leaving 5 bases unmatched. The CDR3 has 13 residues. The CDR3, as DNA: TGTGCCAGCAGGCAGGGGGCATATGAGACCCAGTACTTC. This codes for CASRQGAYETQYF.

V usage is TRBV7-9 and J usage is TRBJ1-2; D remains unclear. Trimming left V 1 base short and J 2 bases short, with 11 bases between. Germline CDR1 is SEHNR and CDR2 is FQNEAQ (reference sequence). The CDR3 runs to 15 residues. Here the CDR3 DNA reads TGTGCCAGCAGCTTAGGAGGGCCCCTGAACTATGGCTACACCTTC. Protein sequence: CASSLGGPLNYGYTF.

The J gene is TRBJ2-3, the V gene TRBV7-9; no clear D gene. This CDR3 contains 13 residues. The V gene lost 5 bases and the J gene lost 4 bases, with 10 bases spanning the gap. Germline V gene data show CDR1 as SEHNR and CDR2 as FQNEAQ (reference sequence). The CDR3 DNA follows: TGTGCCAGCAGCCCTAGTTCTCCAGATACGCAGTATTTT. Its protein is CASSPSSPDTQYF.

The J gene is TRBJ2-7, the V gene TRBV24-1; 10 positions match TRBD1. This CDR3 has 13 residues. The junction had 5 bases not matched to a gene; V was cut back by 7 bases and J by 6 bases. From germline, CDR1 is KGHDR and CDR2 SFDVKD. CDR3 sequence: CATRGQGMGEQYF. The CDR3, as DNA: TGTGCCACCAGGGGACAGGGGATGGGCGAGCAGTACTTC.

The genes are TRBV18 and TRBJ2-5, with TRBD2 identical over 14 bases. J gave up 1 base and V 2 bases, and 9 bases lay outside the gene matches. Germline V gene sequence: CDR1 KGHSH, CDR2 LQKENI. The CDR3 is 19 residues long. CDR3 region: CASSPTTRLAGGPQETQYF. DNA for the CDR3: TGTGCCAGCTCACCAACAACCAGACTAGCGGGAGGGCCCCAAGAGACCCAGTACTTC.

This clone was recorded once. The chain links TRBV5-5 to TRBJ2-1; maybe TRBD2 (6 bases). Per the germline V gene, CDR1 is SGHKS and CDR2 is YYEKEE (reference sequence). The CDR3 is made up of 15 amino acids. With 5 bases removed from V and 10 bases from J, the gap between germline ends came to 22 bases. The CDR3 coding sequence is TGTGCCAGCAGGTCCGGGACTTCGAGCTTTGGGGAGCAGTTCTTC. This encodes CASRSGTSSFGEQFF.

This chain connects TRBV6-2 or TRBV6-3 to TRBJ2-7; 7 bases map to TRBD1. The CDR3 runs 13 residues. Trimming removed 2 bases from V and 4 bases from J; junction bases left unmatched: 2. Germline CDR1 reads MNHEY; CDR2 reads SVGEGT. For the CDR3, the DNA is TGTGCCAGCAGTTACGGGACAGTATACGAGCAGTACTTC. This encodes CASSYGTVYEQYF.

V is TRBV5-8 and J is TRBJ1-1; TRBD1 matches 7 bases. Germline V gives CDR1 SGHTS, CDR2 YDEGEE. V lost 3 bases, J lost 11 bases, and 13 bases stayed unmatched. The CDR3 is 14 residues long. This CDR3 reads CASSSVRRGLSAFF. CDR3 bases: TGTGCCAGCAGCTCCGTCCGGAGGGGGCTATCGGCTTTCTTT. Supplemented by reference TRBV5-8 and TRBJ1-1, the full variable domain reads EAGVTQSPTHLIKTRGQQATLRCSPISGHTSVYWYQQALGLGLQFLLWYDEGEERNRGNFPPRFSGRQFPNYSSELNVNALELEDSALYLCASSSVRRGLSAFFGQGTRLTVV.

V gene TRBV5-1 combines with J gene TRBJ1-5; maybe TRBD1 (5 bases). The CDR3 runs to 15 residues. V was cut by 0 bases and J by 6 bases, with 13 bases left in between. CDR1 is SGHRS and CDR2 is YFSETQ in the germline V gene. Here the CDR3 DNA reads TGCGCCAGCAGCTTGGTACCAGGGTCCGGTCAGCCCCAGCATTTT. It yields the protein CASSLVPGSGQPQHF.

The V call is TRBV3-1 (or the pseudogene TRBV3-2), the J call TRBJ1-6; no clear D. Per the germline V gene, CDR1 is LGHDT and CDR2 is YNNKEL (reference sequence). The length of the CDR3 is 13 residues. V was clipped by 2 bases and J by 7 bases, with 6 bases between them. CDR3 nucleotides: TGTGCCAGCAGCCAAAAACAGAATTCACCCCTCCACTTT. This codes for CASSQKQNSPLHF.

V usage is TRBV29-1 and J usage is TRBJ2-7, with D possibly TRBD2 on 5 matching bases. The CDR3 sequence is 12 residues long. Per the germline V gene, CDR1 is SQVTM and CDR2 is ANQGSEA. Trimming shortened V by 5 bases and J by 2 bases, and 10 bases separated the two germline ends. The CDR3 DNA sequence: TGCAGCGTTTCCAGCGGAACCTACGAGCAGTACTTC. This translates into CSVSSGTYEQYF.